The entry that follows covers one T cell receptor (beta chain) sequence. This specimen comes from a study of PD-L1 blockade in urothelial cancer. Study in general: Patients commenced intravenous atezolizumab, 1,200 mg every 3 weeks, around 2014. Bladder-origin urothelial cancer in males described about 85% of the 29 patients. Patients' prior chemotherapy regimens numbered 0 to 3. Blood underwent analysis 3 weeks (second dose) and 6 weeks after treatment began.

The CDR3 has 12 residues. Trimming took 6 bases from V and 3 from J, leaving 8 bases between them. Germline CDR1 LNHDA, CDR2 SQIVND (reference sequence). Time point indicated: peripheral blood 6 weeks after treatment start. Repertoires were generated with immunoSEQ multiplex PCR, while TCRdb's copy carries only in-frame clones and drops some. This table holds about 120,000 clones, around 88% found once. The sample in question was PBMCs, obtained around atezolizumab (anti-PD-L1) treatment. This TCR came from a man aged 55 to 70 with urothelial cancer. J is TRBJ1-1 and V is TRBV19, with D unclear. The CDR3 region is CASSAGYTEAFF. Written as DNA, the CDR3 is TGTGCCAGTAGCGCGGGGTACACTGAAGCTTTCTTT.